These 11 T cell receptor beta chains came from one sample sequenced in a study of blood T cell repertoires in COVID-19. Sequenced by immunoSEQ multiplex PCR; TCRdb stores in-frame clones only, minus some. Of around 150,000 clones listed, 70% to 90% are singletons. The sample taken for sequencing was PBMCs or T cells enriched from blood (not recorded which). These receptors originate from a man in his forties or fifties who had recovered from COVID-19.

The chain links TRBV3-1 (or the pseudogene TRBV3-2) to TRBJ2-1; D is uncertain. CDR3 length equals 13 residues. Germline assignment: CDR1 LGHDT and CDR2 YNNKEL (reference sequence). V gave up 4 bases and J gave up 4 bases, with 8 bases separating them. The CDR3 here is CASSLIEYNEQFF. DNA for the CDR3: TGTGCCAGCAGCCTTATCGAGTACAATGAGCAGTTCTTC.

The rearrangement links TRBV9 to TRBJ1-2; possibly TRBD1 for D (6 bases). The V and J ends lost 6 bases and 3 bases respectively, with 18 bases between them. This CDR3 is built from 15 residues. The germline V gene has CDR1 SGDLS and CDR2 YYNGEE. The CDR3 loop reads CASKAAISGDYGYTF. The CDR3 coding sequence is TGTGCCAGCAAGGCCGCAATCTCAGGGGACTATGGCTACACCTTC.

V gene TRBV24-1 combines with J gene TRBJ1-1; D is uncertain. The length of the CDR3 is 12 residues. Germline lookup yields CDR1 KGHDR and CDR2 SFDVKD. V was cut by 9 bases and J by 10 bases, with 17 bases left in between. The CDR3 protein is CATRGETDRAFF. The CDR3 DNA sequence: TGTGCCACCCGCGGGGAGACTGATAGAGCTTTCTTT.

CDR3 protein: CASSLNRWNEQFF. CDR3 sequence (DNA): TGTGCCAGCAGTTTGAACAGGTGGAATGAGCAGTTCTTC. The chain carries TRBV12-3 or TRBV12-4 and TRBJ2-1, with D possibly matching TRBD1 (5 bases). V lost 3 bases to trimming and J lost 7 bases, with 10 bases between them. This CDR3 region has 13 residues.

The rearrangement links TRBV4-1 to TRBJ1-4, with D unresolved. Trimming removed 0 bases at V and 2 bases at J, with 13 bases between. From germline, CDR1 is MGHRA and CDR2 YSYEKL. The CDR3 consists of 17 residues. The CDR3 here is CASSQDTGIPTNEKLFF. The CDR3 nucleotides are TGCGCCAGCAGCCAAGATACCGGGATTCCCACTAATGAAAAACTGTTTTTT.

This clone was found a few times. The chain combines TRBV9 with TRBJ1-1; D is unclear. Trimming removed 3 bases from V and 7 bases from J, with 7 bases in between. Germline CDR1 and CDR2: SGDLS and YYNGEE. The CDR3 totals 11 residues. As DNA, the CDR3 is TGTGCCAGCAGCGGGAGAGGTGAAGCTTTCTTT. Amino acids: CASSGRGEAFF.

The chain has TRBV14 and TRBJ2-1; D not resolved. CDR1 is SGHDN, CDR2 FVKESK, per germline. There are 14 residues in the CDR3. Trimming removed 0 bases at V and 7 bases at J, with 10 bases between. The DNA for the CDR3 is TGTGCCAGCAGCCAAGATATCCTAGTTAATGAGCAGTTCTTC. Its protein product is CASSQDILVNEQFF.

This rearrangement joins TRBV5-5 to TRBJ2-5, with 11 nucleotides matching TRBD1. Germline values: CDR1 SGHKS, CDR2 YYEKEE (reference sequence). J lost 4 bases, V lost 3 bases, and 5 bases had no gene match. CDR3 length equals 15 residues. CDR3 nucleotides: TGTGCCAGCAGCTCGGACAGGGGGCGGGTAGAGACCCAGTACTTC. This translates into CASSSDRGRVETQYF. Based on the CDR3 plus reference TRBV5-5 and TRBJ2-5, the full variable domain is DAGVTQSPTHLIKTRGQQVTLRCSPISGHKSVSWYQQVLGQGPQFIFQYYEKEERGRGNFPDRFSARQFPNYSSELNVNALLLGDSALYLCASSSDRGRVETQYFGPGTRLLVL.

V usage is TRBV12-3 or TRBV12-4 and J usage is TRBJ2-5; tentatively, D is TRBD2 (6 bases). This CDR3 has 11 residues. V dropped 7 bases and J dropped 5 bases, with 8 bases sitting between them. Here the CDR3 DNA reads TGTGCCAGCAAGGGGAGGGAGACCCAGTACTTC. Its translation is CASKGRETQYF.

The rearrangement joins TRBV6-1 to TRBJ2-1; 13 bases align to TRBD2. CDR3 length: 19 amino acids. Germline V gene data show CDR1 as MNHNS and CDR2 as SASEGT. V was pared by 0 bases and J by 7 bases, with 12 bases of the junction left unmatched. For the CDR3, the DNA is TGTGCCAGCAGTGAAGCAGGACTAGCGGGGGATCAGAGGTGGAATGAGCAGTTCTTC. This sequence encodes CASSEAGLAGDQRWNEQFF.

This clone was picked up a small number of times. The chain is built from TRBV5-1 and TRBJ1-2; weak D call: TRBD1 (5 bases). V dropped 0 bases and J dropped 1 base, with 13 bases sitting between them. CDR1 is SGHRS, CDR2 YFSETQ, per germline. The CDR3 runs 16 residues. CDR3 sequence: CASSLDRGTINYGYTF. The CDR3 region has the DNA TGCGCCAGCAGCTTGGATAGGGGTACTATTAACTATGGCTACACCTTC.